This TCR beta chain was identified during a study of neurological immune-mediated disorders. Per germline, CDR1 DFQATT and CDR2 SNEGSKA (reference sequence). CDR3 length equals 16 residues. The germline V and J ends were trimmed by 6 bases and 4 bases, with 21 bases remaining between them. TCRdb reprocessed the 5' RACE reads via MiXCR and lists one record per CDR3 protein. Among roughly 30,000 distinct CDR3 sequences listed, about 4.5% were seen once. This clonotype appeared many times. The source is a man between 18 and 29 years old in good health. The sequencing input was PBMCs. The genes are TRBV20-1 and TRBJ2-2; possibly TRBD1 or TRBD2 for D (5 bases each). The CDR3 region is CSAHKPGAAGTGELFF. CDR3 DNA: TGCAGTGCCCATAAACCCGGGGCGGCGGGCACCGGGGAGCTGTTTTTT.